One TCR beta chain is described in this entry. V shed 2 bases, J shed 8 bases, and the junction held 9 bases outside the gene matches. This CDR3 is 14 amino acids long. CDR1 SGDLS and CDR2 YYNGEE come from the germline V gene. In the authors' methods: Reference gene primer amplification gave estimated nucleated cell counts. Clones were read by immunoSEQ multiplex PCR, and TCRdb kept only the in-frame ones, dropping some. V and J calls and clone size are as listed in that table; D and trimming were resolved from the DNA. Of roughly 55,000 clones in the sample, over 70% were seen once. The sample is drawn from a study of blood T cell repertoires in COVID-19. Study-wide background: Whether acute or convalescent, the COVID-19 samples came from the United States, Italy and Spain. PBMCs, B-cell-depleted T cells, or T cells were the source of the cDNA or gDNA that made up the material.

The clonotype comes from a human donor with active or convalescent COVID-19. The donor label of this sample is uncertain. The sequenced material came from peripheral blood. This chain links TRBV9 with TRBJ1-2; TRBD1 agrees at 7 bases. CDR3 bases: TGTGCCAGCAGCGTCCCTGGACAGGTGAGGGGCTACACCTTC. Translated, it gives CASSVPGQVRGYTF.